Ten or more counts support the clone carrying this TCR beta chain. No antigen is known for it. The data derive from a study of T-cell reconstitution after alpha-beta-depleted transplantation in children. The study, taken as a whole, reports: Reportedly, alpha-beta T cells present about two months post-transplant originated from several hundred expanded clones of graft origin. Surviving recipient cells, namely T cells and thymic progenitors, were the source of high day-60 TCRbeta diversity in some patients. T cells produced anew were the main source of T-cell counts and diversity one year after transplant.

The CDR3 spans 12 residues. Germline CDR1 reads SGHTA; CDR2 reads FQGNSA. V was cut by 7 bases and J by 7 bases, with 12 bases left in between. Unique molecular identifiers featured in how the TCRbeta library was prepared. TCRdb reprocessed the PCR reads with MiXCR, giving one entry per CDR3 protein. Here the sample spans about 240,000 distinct CDR3 sequences, 25% being singletons. The chain combines TRBV7-2 with TRBJ2-3; maybe TRBD2 (5 bases). Specimen: PBMCs, collected before TCRalphabeta/CD19-depleted stem cell transplant. This receptor was taken from a girl aged 2-10 years with Fanconi anemia, due to receive a stem cell transplant. This CDR3 reads CASNSRGNTQYF. The CDR3 DNA sequence: TGTGCCAGCAATTCTCGGGGAAATACGCAGTATTTT.